The clone carrying this T cell receptor beta chain has only one observation. Its antigen remains unknown. A single record per CDR3 protein comes from TCRdb applying MiXCR to the RT-PCR reads. The table has under 850,000 distinct CDR3 sequences, approximately 18% seen once; the top ten hold roughly 10%. This entry is derived from a study of response to subunit inactivated influenza vaccine. General observations from the study: Authors suggested seasonal influenza vaccinations each recruit few new T cells.

The CDR3 has 21 amino acids. CDR1 MNHEY and CDR2 SMNVEV come from the germline V gene (reference sequence). With V trimmed by 5 bases and J by 2 bases, 18 bases remained unmatched. The rearrangement joins TRBV27 to TRBJ2-4, with 13 bases lining up with TRBD2. Sample: PBMCs from blood, taken 4 to 6 days after vaccination. This sequence was found in a man aged 50 or older who received an inactivated influenza vaccine. CDR3 sequence: CASSPFPDRPGLAGSKNIQYF. The DNA of the CDR3 is TGTGCCAGCAGTCCCTTCCCGGACAGGCCGGGACTAGCGGGATCCAAAAACATTCAGTACTTC.